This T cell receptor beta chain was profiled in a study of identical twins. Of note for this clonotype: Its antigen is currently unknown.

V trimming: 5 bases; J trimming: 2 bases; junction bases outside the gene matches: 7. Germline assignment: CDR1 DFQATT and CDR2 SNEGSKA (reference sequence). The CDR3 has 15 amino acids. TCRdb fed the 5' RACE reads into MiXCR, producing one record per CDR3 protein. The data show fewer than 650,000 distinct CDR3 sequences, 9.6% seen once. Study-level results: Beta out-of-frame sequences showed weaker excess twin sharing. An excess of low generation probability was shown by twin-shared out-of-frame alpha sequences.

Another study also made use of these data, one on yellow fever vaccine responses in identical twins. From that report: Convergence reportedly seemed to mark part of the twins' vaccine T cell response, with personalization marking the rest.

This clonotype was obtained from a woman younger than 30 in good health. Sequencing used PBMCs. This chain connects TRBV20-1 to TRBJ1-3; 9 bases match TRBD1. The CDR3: CSAAAGTGTGNTIYF. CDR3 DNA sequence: TGCAGTGCTGCCGCCGGGACAGGGACTGGAAACACCATATATTTT.